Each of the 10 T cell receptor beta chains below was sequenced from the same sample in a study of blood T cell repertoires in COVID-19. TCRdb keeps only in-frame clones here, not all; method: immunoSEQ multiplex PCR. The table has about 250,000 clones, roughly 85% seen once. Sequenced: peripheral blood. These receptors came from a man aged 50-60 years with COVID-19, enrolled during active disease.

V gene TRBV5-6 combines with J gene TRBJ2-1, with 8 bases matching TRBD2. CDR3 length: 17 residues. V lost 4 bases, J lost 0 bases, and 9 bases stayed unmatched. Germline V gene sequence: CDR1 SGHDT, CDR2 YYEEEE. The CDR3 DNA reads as TGTGCCAGCAGCATCGGGGTAGCGGGGTTCTCCTACAATGAGCAGTTCTTC. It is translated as CASSIGVAGFSYNEQFF.

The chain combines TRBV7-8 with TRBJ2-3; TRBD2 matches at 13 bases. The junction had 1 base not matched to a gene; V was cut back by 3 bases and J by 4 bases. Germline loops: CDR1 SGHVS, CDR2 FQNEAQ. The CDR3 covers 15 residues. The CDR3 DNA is TGTGCCAGCAGCTTTACTAGCGGGGGGGCAGATACGCAGTATTTT. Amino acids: CASSFTSGGADTQYF. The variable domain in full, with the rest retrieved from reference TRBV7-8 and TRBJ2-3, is GAGVSQSPRYKVAKRGQDVALRCDPISGHVSLFWYQQALGQGPEFLTYFQNEAQLDKSGLPSDRFFAERPEGSVSTLKIQRTQQEDSAVYLCASSFTSGGADTQYFGPGTRLTVL.

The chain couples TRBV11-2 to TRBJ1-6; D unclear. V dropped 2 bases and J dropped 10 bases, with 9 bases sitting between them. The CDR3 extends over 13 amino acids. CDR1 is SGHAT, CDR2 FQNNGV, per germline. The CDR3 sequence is CASSLKENSPLHF. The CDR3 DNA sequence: TGTGCCAGCAGCTTAAAGGAGAACTCACCCCTCCACTTT.

The CDR3 nucleotides read TGTGCCAGCAGCCCCCTTCTAGCGGAACGACAGATACGCAGGGCTGTGGAGTATTTT. Translating gives CASSPLLAERQIRRAVEYF. The V gene is TRBV5-6, the J gene TRBJ2-3, with TRBD2 matching 7 bases. The CDR3 length is 19 residues. V trimming: 4 bases; J trimming: 13 bases; junction bases outside the gene matches: 30. Germline-derived CDR1 and CDR2 are SGHDT and YYEEEE. The full variable domain, in which reference TRBV5-6 and TRBJ2-3 provide the parts outside the CDR3, is DAGVTQSPTHLIKTRGQQVTLRCSPKSGHDTVSWYQQALGQGPQFIFQYYEEEERQRGNFPDRFSGHQFPNYSSELNVNALLLGDSALYLCASSPLLAERQIRRAVEYFGPGTRLTVL.

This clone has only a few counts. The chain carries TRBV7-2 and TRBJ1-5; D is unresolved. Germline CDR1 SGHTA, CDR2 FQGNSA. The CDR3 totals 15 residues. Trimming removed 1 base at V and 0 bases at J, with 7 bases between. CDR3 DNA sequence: TGTGCCAGCAGCTTAGGGCGGAATAGCAATCAGCCCCAGCATTTT. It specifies CASSLGRNSNQPQHF.

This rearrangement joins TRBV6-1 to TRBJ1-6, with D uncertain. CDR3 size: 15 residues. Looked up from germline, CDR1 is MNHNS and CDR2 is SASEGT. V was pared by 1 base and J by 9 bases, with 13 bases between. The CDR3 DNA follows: TGTGCCAGCAGTGAAGGGACTTGGGGTACTTCACCCCTCCACTTT. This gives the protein CASSEGTWGTSPLHF.

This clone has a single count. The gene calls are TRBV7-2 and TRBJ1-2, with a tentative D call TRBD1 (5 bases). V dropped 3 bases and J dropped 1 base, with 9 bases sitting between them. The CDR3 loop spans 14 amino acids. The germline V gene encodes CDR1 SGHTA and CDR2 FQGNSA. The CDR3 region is CASSFSQVNYGYTF. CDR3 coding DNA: TGTGCCAGCAGCTTCTCACAGGTTAACTATGGCTACACCTTC.

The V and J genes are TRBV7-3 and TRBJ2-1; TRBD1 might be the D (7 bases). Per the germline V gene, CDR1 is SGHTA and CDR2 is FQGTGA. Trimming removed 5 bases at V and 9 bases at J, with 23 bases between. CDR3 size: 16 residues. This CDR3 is CASSPQTRGVGIEQFF. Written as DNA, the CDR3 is TGTGCCAGCAGCCCACAAACCAGGGGGGTAGGCATTGAGCAGTTCTTC.

CDR3 residues: CASSPTSFKTQYF. DNA of the CDR3: TGTGCCAGCAGCCCGACTAGCTTTAAGACCCAGTACTTC. This chain uses TRBV11-2 with TRBJ2-5, with TRBD2 identical over 7 bases. Germline V gives CDR1 SGHAT, CDR2 FQNNGV. With V trimmed by 5 bases and J by 6 bases, 6 bases remained unmatched. The CDR3 contains 13 residues.

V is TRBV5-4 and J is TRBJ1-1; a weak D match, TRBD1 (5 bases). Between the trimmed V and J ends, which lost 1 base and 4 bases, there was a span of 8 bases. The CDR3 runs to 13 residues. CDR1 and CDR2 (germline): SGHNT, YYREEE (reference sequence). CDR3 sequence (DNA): TGTGCCAGCAGCTTGTGGGGCGGCACTGAAGCTTTCTTT. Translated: CASSLWGGTEAFF.